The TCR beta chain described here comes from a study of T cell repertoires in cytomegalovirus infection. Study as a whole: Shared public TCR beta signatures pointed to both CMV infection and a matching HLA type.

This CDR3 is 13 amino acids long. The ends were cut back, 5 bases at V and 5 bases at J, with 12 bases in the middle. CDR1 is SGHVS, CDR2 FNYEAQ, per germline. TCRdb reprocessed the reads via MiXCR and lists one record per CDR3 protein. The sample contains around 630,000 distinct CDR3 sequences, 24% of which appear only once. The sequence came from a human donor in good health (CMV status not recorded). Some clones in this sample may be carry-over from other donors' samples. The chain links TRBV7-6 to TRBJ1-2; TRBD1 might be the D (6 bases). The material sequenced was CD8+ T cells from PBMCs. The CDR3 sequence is CASSARGAYGYTF. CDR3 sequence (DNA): TGTGCCAGCAGCGCTCGGGGGGCTTATGGCTACACCTTC.